A selection of T cell receptor beta chains follows, all from one sample in a study of molecular identifiers for immune sequencing clone quantification. TCRdb passed the PCR reads through MiXCR, listing each CDR3 protein once. The sample has about 640,000 distinct CDR3 sequences; just under 20% are singletons. The sequenced sample consisted of naive CD8+ T cells from blood, with Jurkat cell RNA spiked in. These receptor sequences come from a human donor in good health. Some libraries in this study had Jurkat cell RNA spiked in. The CDR3 runs from the conserved cysteine through the conserved F or W. A D gene is named only where the DNA matches it firmly. Expanded clones get a size class; other rows say once, few or many, or leave the size out.

d_call j_call v_call clone_size cdr3_nt cdr3_aa
TRBD2 TRBJ2-1 TRBV19 - TGTGCCAGTATGTCTCTAGCGGGGAACAATGAGCAGTTCTTC CASMSLAGNNEQFF
- TRBJ2-7 TRBV7-9 - TGTGCCAGCAGCTTATACCAGGACGAGCAGTACTTC CASSLYQDEQYF
- TRBJ2-5 TRBV11-2 few TGTGCCAGCAGCTCCCGTCAGCCACAAGGAGCCCAGTACTTC CASSSRQPQGAQYF
TRBD2 TRBJ2-3 TRBV5-1 many TGCGCCAGCAGCTTGGTAGGACTAGCGGGCCAAAGGGCAGATACGCAGTATTTT CASSLVGLAGQRADTQYF
- TRBJ1-1 TRBV27 many TGTGCCAGCAGAACAGGGTTCGTTACTGAAGCTTTCTTT CASRTGFVTEAFF
TRBD1 TRBJ1-2 TRBV12-3/TRBV12-4 many TGTGCCAGCAGCTCGGGACAGGGCGGACCCGTCTTTACTATGCGAGGCTACACCTTC CASSSGQGGPVFTMRGYTF
- TRBJ1-1 TRBV28 many TGTGCCAGCAGTAGGACTTCCCTGGGGACTGAAGCTTTCTTT CASSRTSLGTEAFF
- TRBJ1-2 TRBV9 - TGTGCCAGCAGCACTGACAAACAGGGAAACTATGGCTACACCTTC CASSTDKQGNYGYTF
- TRBJ1-1 TRBV7-2 many TGTGCCAGCAGCTTTTATCTGGCTTCGACTGAAGCTTTCTTT CASSFYLASTEAFF
- TRBJ2-1 TRBV3-1 many TGTGCCAGCAGCCAAGATTGGGGCGTGGGCAGTGAGCAGTTCTTC CASSQDWGVGSEQFF
- TRBJ2-7 TRBV7-9 many TGTGCCAGCAGGGCCGACGTATCCTACGAGCAGTACTTC CASRADVSYEQYF
- TRBJ1-1 TRBV6-2/TRBV6-3 few TGTGCCAGCAGTTATCGTGCGGGGGGGTACACTGAAGCTTTCTTT CASSYRAGGYTEAFF
- TRBJ1-1 TRBV5-1 few TGCGCCAGCAGCTTGGTAGGGGAAGTTGACGCTTTCTTT CASSLVGEVDAFF
- TRBJ1-4 TRBV4-3 - TGCGCCAGCAGCCAAGAGCAGGACCTCTGGTCAAAACTGTTTTTT CASSQEQDLWSKLFF
TRBD2 TRBJ2-1 TRBV25-1 - TGTGCCAGCAGTGACTATTCGGGACTAGTAGGCAGTGAGCAGCTCTTC CASSDYSGLVGSEQLF
- TRBJ1-5 TRBV20-1 many TGCAGACCAACAGCATATAGCAATCAGCCCCAGCATTTT CRPTAYSNQPQHF
TRBD2 TRBJ2-7 TRBV20-1 many TGCAGTGCTCTCATCGGGGGGTCCGAGCAGTACTTC CSALIGGSEQYF
- TRBJ1-5 TRBV4-3 many TGCGCCAGCAGCCAAGGGGACAGCAATCAGCCCCAGCATTTT CASSQGDSNQPQHF
- TRBJ2-7 TRBV20-1 many TGCAGTGCTAGAGTGGACAGAAAGAATTACGAGCAGTACTTC CSARVDRKNYEQYF
- TRBJ1-1 TRBV7-9 many TGTGCCAGCAGCTTAGGACACCCTGAAGCTTTCTTT CASSLGHPEAFF
- TRBJ1-1 TRBV10-3 many TGTGCCATCAGTGAGTACGGGACATCCATGAACACTGAAGCTTTCTTT CAISEYGTSMNTEAFF
TRBD1 TRBJ1-5 TRBV12-3/TRBV12-4 - TGTGCCAGCAGTCGGACAGGCCGGGAGCCCCAGCATTTT CASSRTGREPQHF
TRBD1 TRBJ1-5 TRBV4-2 many TGTGCCAGCAGCCCAACAGCTTCGGGACAGGGGCATCAGCCCCAGCATTTT CASSPTASGQGHQPQHF
TRBD2 TRBJ2-1 TRBV6-1 - TGTGCCAGCAGTGTACTAGCGGGGGAAATACATGAGCAGTTCTTC CASSVLAGEIHEQFF
- TRBJ2-4 TRBV7-9 many TGTGCCAGCAGCGACGTGGGGGGAGTTCAGTACTTC CASSDVGGVQYF
- TRBJ1-3 TRBV5-4 many TGTGCCAGCAGCTTCGACGGGTCTGGAAACACCATATATTTT CASSFDGSGNTIYF
TRBD2 TRBJ2-7 TRBV6-2/TRBV6-3 few TGTGCCAGCAGCTTTAGCGGGTTCTCCTACGAGCAGTACTTC CASSFSGFSYEQYF
- TRBJ2-7 TRBV3-1 - TGTGCCAGCAGCCAGTCAGACTACGAGCAGTACTTC CASSQSDYEQYF
TRBD1 TRBJ2-4 TRBV4-1 many TGCGCCAGCAGCCAAGTTGGACAGGGGCTGGGCATTCAGTACTTC CASSQVGQGLGIQYF
TRBD1 TRBJ2-7 TRBV5-8 few TGTGCCAGCACCCTTGATGGGACAGGGGGCAACGAGCAGTACTTC CASTLDGTGGNEQYF
TRBD2 TRBJ2-7 TRBV4-1 many TGCGCCAGCAGCCACCTGACTAGCGGGGGGGCCTACGAGCAGTACTTC CASSHLTSGGAYEQYF
- TRBJ2-7 TRBV28 - TGTGCCAGCAGTTTCATGGGGCTATACGAGCAGTACTTC CASSFMGLYEQYF
- TRBJ2-7 TRBV6-6 - TGTGCCAGCAGTTACCCAGGGGCGAACGGGGCCCCGTACTACGAGCAGTACTTC CASSYPGANGAPYYEQYF
- TRBJ2-1 TRBV20-1 - TGCAGTGCTAGAGATCTCCAAACTAGGGGTTCCTACAATGAGCAGTTCTTC CSARDLQTRGSYNEQFF
TRBD2 TRBJ2-2 TRBV27 many TGTGCCAGCAGTTCACTGACTAGCGGGAGGGCCGGGGTCCTCGGGGAGCTGTTTTTT CASSSLTSGRAGVLGELFF
TRBD1 TRBJ2-5 TRBV20-1 many TGCAGTGCTGAACCTAAGGACAGGGGGCGCCTGATGGAGACCCAGTACTTC CSAEPKDRGRLMETQYF
- TRBJ2-1 TRBV24-1 many TGTGCCACCAGCCCCCAAGGGGTCAGTTCCTACAATGAGCAGTTCTTC CATSPQGVSSYNEQFF
TRBD1 TRBJ1-2 TRBV6-5 few TGTGCCAGCAGTCCCCGGACAGGGTTTGGCTACACCTTC CASSPRTGFGYTF
- TRBJ1-3 TRBV7-6 many TGTGCCAGCAGCTTAGGAGTCGAAATCTCTGGAAACACCATATATTTT CASSLGVEISGNTIYF
- TRBJ2-7 TRBV5-1 - TGCGCCAGCAGCTTGGACGGGACCAAATCCACTTCCCCCTACGAGCAGTACTTC CASSLDGTKSTSPYEQYF
- TRBJ1-5 TRBV19 few TGTGCCAGTACCTCCCCGGGGGATCAGCCCCAGCATTTT CASTSPGDQPQHF
- TRBJ2-7 TRBV7-9 many TGTGCCAGCAGCTTAGCGGGGAACACCTACGAGCAGTACTTC CASSLAGNTYEQYF
- TRBJ2-2 TRBV20-1 many TGCAGTGCTAGAGCCAGTCCGGGTCCGTCTCGGGCCGGGGAGCTGTTTTTT CSARASPGPSRAGELFF
TRBD1 TRBJ2-3 TRBV7-9 many TGTGCCAGCAGCTCATCCGGGACAGGGGGAGATACGCAGTATTTT CASSSSGTGGDTQYF
- TRBJ2-3 TRBV2 few TGTGCCAGCAGTGAAAAGGGTGTAAACACAGATACGCAGTATTTT CASSEKGVNTDTQYF
- TRBJ2-3 TRBV5-1 many TGCGCCAGCAGCCCCTTTGGGGCCGAGATTAGCACAGATACGCAGTATTTT CASSPFGAEISTDTQYF
TRBD2 TRBJ2-7 TRBV28 - TGTGCCAGCAGTTTCAGGACTAGCGGGAGGGCCTACGAGCAGTACTTC CASSFRTSGRAYEQYF
- TRBJ1-5 TRBV6-9 few TGTGCCAGCAGACCTCGTAGGAGTCATAATCAGCCCCAGCATTTT CASRPRRSHNQPQHF
- TRBJ1-1 TRBV19 many TGTGCCAGTAGACCGTGGGCAAACACTGAAGCTTTCTTT CASRPWANTEAFF
- TRBJ1-5 TRBV6-5 many TGTGCCAGCAGTTATAGGGGGTGGCAGCCCCAGCATTTT CASSYRGWQPQHF
TRBD1 TRBJ1-2 TRBV2 few TGTGCCAGCAGTAAAAATCAGGGGACAGGGGACGGCTATGGCTACACCTTC CASSKNQGTGDGYGYTF